The entry below gives a single TCR beta chain sequence along with its context. Its antigen remains unknown. The repertoire was sequenced with immunoSEQ multiplex PCR; TCRdb's copy has only in-frame clones and lacks some. Of approximately 110,000 clones in the sample, more than 70% were seen once. The V gene end was trimmed by 4 bases and the J gene end by 0 bases; junction bases not matched to a gene: 3. The V gene's germline CDR1 is SGDLS and CDR2 YYNGEE. The CDR3 has 15 residues. This sample stems from a study of T cell responses to AZD1222 COVID-19 vaccine. Regarding the study as a whole: White British ancestry dominated among donors, who included more females, and clonal diversity was possibly underestimated. Reportedly, nearly half the spike-specific TCRs target unmutated variant regions.

This chain uses TRBV9 with TRBJ2-5; 10 bases match TRBD2. Here the sequenced sample was peripheral blood, taken on day 0 of AZD1222 vaccination. The TCR comes from an adult in good health. CDR3 DNA: TGTGCCAGCAGCCCCGGGACTAGCGACCAAGAGACCCAGTACTTC. It is translated as CASSPGTSDQETQYF.